The rows below give T cell receptor beta chains drawn from one sample of a study of CD8+ T cells in alopecia areata. TCRdb's copy holds only in-frame clones and misses some; the assay was immunoSEQ multiplex PCR. The data contain 120,000 to 150,000 clones, more than 45% of them seen just once; the ten biggest clones take up about 6.8%. The sample taken for sequencing was CD4+ T cells sorted from blood. The receptors originated from a human donor with alopecia areata. Each CDR3 is given with its conserved first and last residue. A D gene is named only where the DNA matches it firmly. The size field is filled for only some rows; it gives once, few, many or a size class.

J: TRBJ1-2; D: NA; size: NA; V: TRBV30; DNA: TGTGCCGCGAACTATGGCTACACCTTC; CDR3: CAANYGYTF
J: TRBJ1-2; D: NA; size: NA; V: TRBV6-5; DNA: TGTGCCAGCTCCCGATCGGGAAGCTATGGCTACACCTTC; CDR3: CASSRSGSYGYTF
J: TRBJ1-1; D: NA; size: NA; V: TRBV2; DNA: TGTGCCAGCAGAGTGACAAAAATGAACACTGAAGCTTTCTTT; CDR3: CASRVTKMNTEAFF
J: TRBJ2-2; D: NA; size: NA; V: TRBV28; DNA: TGTGCCAGCTCACTAGTCACCGGGGAGCTGTTTTTT; CDR3: CASSLVTGELFF
J: TRBJ1-1; D: TRBD1; size: NA; V: TRBV30; DNA: TGTGCCTGGGCCGGGGACAGGGTCTATTCTTTCTTT; CDR3: CAWAGDRVYSFF
J: TRBJ1-5; D: TRBD1; size: NA; V: TRBV30; DNA: TGTGCCTGCGGGACAGGGGGCGATCAGCCCCAGCATTTT; CDR3: CACGTGGDQPQHF
J: TRBJ2-3; D: TRBD2; size: NA; V: TRBV7-3; DNA: TGTGCCAGCAGCCCAAGCGGGATTAGCACAGATACGCAGTATTTT; CDR3: CASSPSGISTDTQYF
J: TRBJ2-3; D: TRBD2; size: NA; V: TRBV2; DNA: TGTGCCAGCACCAAAGCGGGAGGCACAGATACGCAGTATTTT; CDR3: CASTKAGGTDTQYF
J: TRBJ2-7; D: NA; size: few; V: TRBV28; DNA: TGTGCCAGCAGCCGATCCGATGGGAGATACGAGCAGTACTTC; CDR3: CASSRSDGRYEQYF
J: TRBJ2-7; D: NA; size: NA; V: TRBV29-1; DNA: TGCAGCGTTGATAAAAGGGGAAGCTCCTACGAGCAGTACTTC; CDR3: CSVDKRGSSYEQYF
J: TRBJ1-1; D: NA; size: few; V: TRBV29-1; DNA: TGCAGCTTTAGGCAGGGGAGAGTGGAAAGTGAAGCTTTCTTT; CDR3: CSFRQGRVESEAFF
J: TRBJ2-1; D: TRBD2; size: once; V: TRBV14; DNA: TGTGCCAGCAGCAGAAGGCCAGCGGGAGCGCAGCAGTTCTTC; CDR3: CASSRRPAGAQQFF
J: TRBJ2-3; D: NA; size: NA; V: TRBV30; DNA: TGTGCCTGGAGTCAGAACAACCAGGGCACAGATACGCAGTATTTT; CDR3: CAWSQNNQGTDTQYF
J: TRBJ2-1; D: TRBD1; size: few; V: TRBV29-1; DNA: TGCAGCGTCGCCCTCGGGACAGGGGGGTTTGAGCAGTTCTTC; CDR3: CSVALGTGGFEQFF
J: TRBJ2-1; D: TRBD2; size: NA; V: TRBV9; DNA: TGTGCCAGCAGCTCCGCCGGGACTAGCGGAGTGGTCGAGCAGTTCTTC; CDR3: CASSSAGTSGVVEQFF
J: TRBJ2-7; D: NA; size: NA; V: TRBV27; DNA: TGTGCCAGCAGTTTATGGGCTAGCCCCTACGAGCAGTACTTC; CDR3: CASSLWASPYEQYF
J: TRBJ1-5; D: NA; size: NA; V: TRBV25-1; DNA: TGTGCCAGCAGAGGGCCAGGGAATCAGCCCCAGCATTTT; CDR3: CASRGPGNQPQHF
J: TRBJ2-1; D: TRBD1; size: NA; V: TRBV9; DNA: TGTGCCAGCAGCGGCCGGGACAGGGGTTACAATGAGCAGTTCTTC; CDR3: CASSGRDRGYNEQFF
J: TRBJ2-1; D: TRBD1; size: NA; V: TRBV5-1; DNA: TGCGCCAGCAGCTCGGGACAGGCCCCCGGGAATGAGCAGTTCTTC; CDR3: CASSSGQAPGNEQFF
J: TRBJ2-1; D: TRBD2; size: NA; V: TRBV6-1; DNA: TGTGCCAGCAGTGCCATGGGGGGGACCCCGGGTAATGAGCAGTTCTTC; CDR3: CASSAMGGTPGNEQFF
J: TRBJ2-3; D: NA; size: NA; V: TRBV7-3; DNA: TGTGCCAGCAGCTCAACCCGGGACAGCACAGATACGCAGTATTTT; CDR3: CASSSTRDSTDTQYF
J: TRBJ1-5; D: NA; size: few; V: TRBV29-1; DNA: TGCAGCGTTGTCCTGTGGGGGGACAATCAGCCCCAGCATTTT; CDR3: CSVVLWGDNQPQHF
J: TRBJ2-1; D: NA; size: NA; V: TRBV12-5; DNA: TGTGCTAGTGGTGCTCGACCAACCTCGGAGCAGTTCTTC; CDR3: CASGARPTSEQFF
J: TRBJ2-1; D: NA; size: NA; V: TRBV28; DNA: TGTGCCAGCACCAAACCGGGACCGCAGAACAATGAGCAGTTCTTC; CDR3: CASTKPGPQNNEQFF
J: TRBJ2-1; D: NA; size: few; V: TRBV20-1; DNA: TGCAGTGCGCCCCGACTAGTCGAGCAGTTCTTC; CDR3: CSAPRLVEQFF
J: TRBJ2-5; D: TRBD2; size: NA; V: TRBV5-1; DNA: TGCGCCAGCAGCTTGGAACTAGCGGGACGAGAGACCCAGTACTTC; CDR3: CASSLELAGRETQYF
J: TRBJ1-2; D: NA; size: NA; V: TRBV28; DNA: TGTGCCAGCAGTGGCAATCCCCGGGGAGATGGCTACACCTTC; CDR3: CASSGNPRGDGYTF
J: TRBJ2-5; D: TRBD2; size: once; V: TRBV9; DNA: TGTGCCAGCAACGGGGCGGGAGGTGAGACCCAGTACTTC; CDR3: CASNGAGGETQYF
J: TRBJ2-3; D: NA; size: NA; V: TRBV19; DNA: TGTGCCAGTAGTTGGTCAGGGCTAAGCACAGATACGCAGTATTTT; CDR3: CASSWSGLSTDTQYF
J: TRBJ2-1; D: TRBD2; size: NA; V: TRBV10-2; DNA: TGCGCCAGCAGCTCCGGGACTAGCGGGAGTAATGAGCAGTTCTTC; CDR3: CASSSGTSGSNEQFF
J: TRBJ2-7; D: NA; size: NA; V: TRBV6-5; DNA: TGTGCCAGCAGTTACTCGGACAGCGGCCCTCTGGAGCAGTACTTC; CDR3: CASSYSDSGPLEQYF
J: TRBJ2-7; D: NA; size: NA; V: TRBV29-1; DNA: TGCAGCGTTGGGGTGCAATTTGGATCCTACGAGCAGTACTTC; CDR3: CSVGVQFGSYEQYF
J: TRBJ1-1; D: TRBD1; size: NA; V: TRBV28; DNA: TGTGCCAGCATCTCCGGGACAGGGGGCGCGACTGAAGCTTTCTTT; CDR3: CASISGTGGATEAFF
J: TRBJ1-2; D: TRBD1; size: NA; V: TRBV29-1; DNA: TGCAGCGTTGATGTCCAGGGGGACTATGGCTACACCTTC; CDR3: CSVDVQGDYGYTF
J: TRBJ2-4; D: NA; size: few; V: TRBV29-1; DNA: TGCAGCGCCTGGGAGAACATTCAGTACTTC; CDR3: CSAWENIQYF
J: TRBJ2-1; D: TRBD2; size: NA; V: TRBV30; DNA: TGTGCCTGCCGCCCCACCGGGAGGGGTTACAATGAGCAGTTCTTC; CDR3: CACRPTGRGYNEQFF
J: TRBJ2-7; D: TRBD1; size: many; V: TRBV30; DNA: TGTGCCTGGAGAGAGACAGGGGGGACCTACGAGCAGTACTTC; CDR3: CAWRETGGTYEQYF